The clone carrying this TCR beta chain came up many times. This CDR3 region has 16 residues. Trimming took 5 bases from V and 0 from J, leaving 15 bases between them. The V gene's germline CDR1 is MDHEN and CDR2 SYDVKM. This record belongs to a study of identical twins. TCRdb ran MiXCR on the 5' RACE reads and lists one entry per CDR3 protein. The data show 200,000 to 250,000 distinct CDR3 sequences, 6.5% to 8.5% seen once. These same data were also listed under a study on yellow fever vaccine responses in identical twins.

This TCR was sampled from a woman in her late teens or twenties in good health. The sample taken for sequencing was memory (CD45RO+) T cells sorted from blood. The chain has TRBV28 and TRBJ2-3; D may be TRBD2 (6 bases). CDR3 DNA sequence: TGTGCCAGCAGTCAAGAGGGACTTACTAGCACAGATACGCAGTATTTT. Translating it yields CASSQEGLTSTDTQYF.